The 26 T cell receptor beta chains in this list originate from one sample, sequenced in a study. Profiled with immunoSEQ multiplex PCR; TCRdb holds only in-frame clones, not every one. The sample contains around 50,000 clones, about 92% of which appear only once. Sequenced material: PBMCs. The receptor set was obtained from a man aged 35 to 55 with rheumatoid arthritis.

The CDR3 protein is CASSVPGHRNYGYTF. CDR3 coding DNA: TGTGCCAGTAGTGTACCGGGACACCGTAACTATGGCTACACCTTC. This chain uses TRBV19 with TRBJ1-2; D perhaps matches TRBD1 (6 bases). Trimming took off 5 bases at V and 1 base at J, with 14 bases between the two ends. Germline V gene data show CDR1 as LNHDA and CDR2 as SQIVND (reference sequence). CDR3 length: 15 amino acids.

The rearrangement uses TRBV3-1 (or the pseudogene TRBV3-2) and TRBJ2-3; D ambiguous. V lost 4 bases and J 1 base, leaving 6 bases between the germline ends. In germline, CDR1 is LGHDT, CDR2 YNNKEL (reference sequence). This CDR3 is 13 amino acids long. CDR3 in amino acids: CASSPPGTDTQYF. CDR3 in DNA: TGTGCCAGCAGCCCCCCCGGCACAGATACGCAGTATTTT.

The chain is built from TRBV3-1 (or the pseudogene TRBV3-2) and TRBJ2-1; D is unresolved. This CDR3 comprises 14 residues. The V end was cut by 0 bases, the J end by 4 bases, with 7 bases between. CDR1 is LGHDT and CDR2 is YNNKEL in the germline V gene (reference sequence). CDR3 loop: CASSQEVPYNEQFF. Written as DNA, the CDR3 is TGTGCCAGCAGCCAAGAGGTCCCATACAATGAGCAGTTCTTC.

The V call is TRBV12-5, the J call TRBJ2-3; 7 bases align to TRBD2. This CDR3 has 15 residues. CDR1 and CDR2 (germline): LGHNT, FRNRAP. Germline trimming cut 4 bases from V and 14 bases from J; bases unmatched to any gene: 18. The CDR3 here is CASGSHGGGPRFLYF. CDR3 bases: TGTGCTAGTGGTTCCCATGGCGGGGGACCCCGTTTTCTGTATTTT.

The chain is built from TRBV7-2 and TRBJ1-1; D may be TRBD1 (6 bases). The CDR3 runs 13 residues. V was pared by 1 base and J by 10 bases, with 13 bases between. Per germline, CDR1 SGHTA and CDR2 FQGNSA. CDR3 in amino acids: CASSLEAGVRAFF. The CDR3, as DNA: TGTGCCAGCAGCTTAGAGGCAGGGGTCCGAGCTTTCTTT.

The sample holds one count of this clone. The V and J genes are TRBV27 and TRBJ1-6, with D uncertain. In germline, CDR1 is MNHEY, CDR2 SMNVEV (reference sequence). V lost 3 bases to trimming and J lost 1 base, with 7 bases between them. The CDR3 totals 15 residues. CDR3 bases: TGTGCCAGCAGTTTTGACGAATCCTATAATTCACCCCTCCACTTT. It specifies CASSFDESYNSPLHF.

This clone was found once. This chain's CDR3 is CASSLREGLEQYF. CDR3 bases: TGTGCCAGCAGTTTACGGGAGGGCCTCGAGCAGTACTTC. V usage is TRBV27 and J usage is TRBJ2-7; 8 bases fit TRBD2. CDR3 length: 13 residues. J lost 6 bases, V lost 2 bases, and 3 bases had no gene match. Germline V gene data show CDR1 as MNHEY and CDR2 as SMNVEV (reference sequence).

J is TRBJ1-4 and V is TRBV9; tentative D call: TRBD1 (5 bases). V was trimmed by 3 bases and J by 0 bases, leaving 18 bases between them. CDR3 size: 18 residues. Germline V gene data show CDR1 as SGDLS and CDR2 as YYNGEE. The CDR3 protein is CASSASGLSFATNEKLFF. As DNA, the CDR3 is TGTGCCAGCAGCGCATCGGGGCTCTCCTTTGCAACTAATGAAAAACTGTTTTTT.

V gene TRBV28 combines with J gene TRBJ2-7, with 8 nucleotides matching TRBD1. The V gene's germline CDR1 is MDHEN and CDR2 SYDVKM. V shed 7 bases and J 3 bases; nucleotides not matched to a gene: 11. This CDR3 contains 15 residues. Written as DNA, the CDR3 is TGTGCCAGCACCATTATGGGTACAGGGGGCTACGAGCAGTACTTC. It specifies CASTIMGTGGYEQYF. Full variable domain (outside the CDR3, taken from reference TRBV28 and TRBJ2-7): DVKVTQSSRYLVKRTGEKVFLECVQDMDHENMFWYRQDPGLGLRLIYFSYDVKMKEKGDIPEGYSVSREKKERFSLILESASTNQTSMYLCASTIMGTGGYEQYFGPGTRLTVT.

V and J are TRBV7-2 and TRBJ2-1; 7 bases match TRBD1. Per germline, CDR1 SGHTA and CDR2 FQGNSA. This CDR3 has 15 residues. The V gene end was trimmed by 0 bases and the J gene end by 11 bases; junction bases not matched to a gene: 10. In nucleotides, the CDR3 is TGTGCCAGCAGCTTAGCGGGGACAGACGTGCGAAAGCAGTTCTTC. It specifies CASSLAGTDVRKQFF. Full variable domain (remainder filled in from reference TRBV7-2 and TRBJ2-1): GAGVSQSPSNKVTEKGKDVELRCDPISGHTALYWYRQSLGQGLEFLIYFQGNSAPDKSGLPSDRFSAERTGGSVSTLTIQRTQQEDSAVYLCASSLAGTDVRKQFFGPGTRLTVL.

The chain employs TRBV19 and TRBJ1-5, with no clear D. Trimming cost V 5 bases and J 2 bases, with 7 bases left between them. CDR1 and CDR2 from the germline V gene are LNHDA and SQIVND (reference sequence). The CDR3 covers 13 residues. The CDR3 is CASSWQGNQPQHF. The CDR3 DNA reads TGTGCCAGTAGTTGGCAGGGCAATCAGCCCCAGCATTTT.

The rearrangement links TRBV18 to TRBJ2-3; D possibly matches TRBD1 or TRBD2 (5 bases each). The CDR3 spans 15 residues. The V gene's germline CDR1 is KGHSH and CDR2 LQKENI. V dropped 3 bases and J dropped 0 bases, with 10 bases sitting between them. The CDR3 DNA sequence: TGTGCCAGCTCACCGGGACGGGCTAGCACAGATACGCAGTATTTT. This encodes CASSPGRASTDTQYF.

V gene TRBV4-1 combines with J gene TRBJ1-5, with 8 nucleotides matching TRBD1. Per the germline V gene, CDR1 is MGHRA and CDR2 is YSYEKL. The junction had 13 bases not matched to a gene; V was cut back by 4 bases and J by 5 bases. This CDR3 is built from 17 residues. Here the CDR3 DNA reads TGCGCCAGCAGCCCTTTCCCGGGGCAGGGGGCCGATCAGCCCCAGCATTTT. Its protein is CASSPFPGQGADQPQHF.

The chain uses TRBV28 and TRBJ1-1, with TRBD1 matching 10 bases. With 6 bases clipped from V and 7 bases from J, the junction kept 2 bases outside the gene matches. This CDR3 spans 12 amino acids. Germline CDR1 MDHEN, CDR2 SYDVKM. CDR3 sequence (DNA): TGTGCCAGCAGGACAGGGGGCCTTGAAGCTTTCTTT. Translating it yields CASRTGGLEAFF.

The chain uses TRBV5-1 and TRBJ1-1, with TRBD1 matching over 9 bases. V shed 4 bases, J shed 7 bases, and the junction held 11 bases outside the gene matches. The germline V gene encodes CDR1 SGHRS and CDR2 YFSETQ. CDR3 length equals 15 residues. CDR3 sequence: CASSVATGGIGEAFF. CDR3 nucleotide sequence: TGCGCCAGCAGCGTAGCGACAGGGGGTATCGGTGAAGCTTTCTTT.

The chain joins TRBV6-5 to TRBJ1-3, with D unclear. Trimming cost V 5 bases and J 0 bases, with 11 bases left between them. Germline assignment: CDR1 MNHEY and CDR2 SVGAGI. This CDR3 comprises 15 residues. In DNA, the CDR3 is TGTGCCAGCAGTACCCAGGCCATCTCTGGAAACACCATATATTTT. Its translation is CASSTQAISGNTIYF.

V gene TRBV9 combines with J gene TRBJ2-1; no clear D. This CDR3 is 15 amino acids long. CDR1 and CDR2 (germline): SGDLS, YYNGEE. Trimming removed 3 bases at V and 3 bases at J, with 13 bases between. CDR3 sequence reads: CASSEDPMDYNEQFF. CDR3 nucleotides: TGTGCCAGCAGCGAGGACCCGATGGACTACAATGAGCAGTTCTTC.

The chain couples TRBV3-1 (or the pseudogene TRBV3-2) to TRBJ2-6; tentatively, D is TRBD1 (5 bases). CDR1 is LGHDT, CDR2 YNNKEL, per germline (reference sequence). The CDR3 is 17 amino acids. The ends were cut back, 4 bases at V and 0 bases at J, with 13 bases in the middle. This CDR3 reads CASSPYPTDSGANVLTF. CDR3 nucleotide sequence: TGTGCCAGCAGCCCCTATCCGACAGACTCTGGGGCCAACGTCCTGACTTTC.

This clone was seen a single time. DNA of the CDR3: TGTGCCAGCAGTTTTAGAAGGTCGTGGGACTACAATGAGCAGTTCTTC. Translated, it gives CASSFRRSWDYNEQFF. The chain recombines TRBV28 with TRBJ2-1, with D uncertain. V lost 3 bases to trimming and J lost 3 bases, with 15 bases between them. CDR3 length equals 16 residues. CDR1 and CDR2 (germline): MDHEN, SYDVKM.

The V gene is TRBV20-1, the J gene TRBJ2-7; the D is unclear. V dropped 1 base and J dropped 4 bases, with 2 bases sitting between them. The germline V gene has CDR1 DFQATT and CDR2 SNEGSKA (reference sequence). This CDR3 is 10 amino acids long. CDR3 sequence (DNA): TGCAGTGCTAGAGGATACGAGCAGTACTTC. Protein: CSARGYEQYF.

The chain couples TRBV9 to TRBJ2-1; 9 bases are a match to TRBD1. CDR1 and CDR2 (germline): SGDLS, YYNGEE. The CDR3 covers 14 residues. J gave up 8 bases and V 3 bases, and 6 bases lay outside the gene matches. Here the CDR3 reads CASSAGDREYEQFF. In DNA, the CDR3 is TGTGCCAGCAGCGCGGGGGACAGGGAATATGAGCAGTTCTTC.

The genes are TRBV12-3 or TRBV12-4 and TRBJ2-7, with 8 bases fitting TRBD1. Trimming took 6 bases from V and 5 from J; bases not matched to a gene: 6. There are 13 residues in the CDR3. The DNA of the CDR3 is TGTGCCAGCAGCCCAGGGGGCGGACACGAGCAGTACTTC. Amino acids: CASSPGGGHEQYF.

This clone was seen just once. V gene TRBV10-3 combines with J gene TRBJ2-1; D is unclear. This CDR3 contains 15 residues. Germline V gene lookup returns CDR1 ENHRY and CDR2 SYGVKD. V shed 4 bases and J shed 0 bases, with 10 bases lying between them. CDR3 protein: CAISGLQSSYNEQFF. CDR3 DNA: TGTGCCATCAGTGGGTTACAAAGCTCCTACAATGAGCAGTTCTTC.

The chain recombines TRBV4-1 with TRBJ2-3; the D is unclear. V lost 4 bases and J lost 6, with 14 bases in between. This CDR3 comprises 14 residues. CDR1 is MGHRA, CDR2 YSYEKL, per germline. CDR3 sequence (DNA): TGCGCCAGCAGCCCCTGGGAACCGGAGGATACGCAGTATTTT. Protein product: CASSPWEPEDTQYF.

V is TRBV18 and J is TRBJ2-5, with 9 bases fitting TRBD1. The CDR3 is made up of 19 amino acids. V shed 0 bases and J 1 base; nucleotides not matched to a gene: 12. Germline CDR1 is KGHSH and CDR2 is LQKENI. The CDR3 DNA reads as TGTGCCAGCTCACCACCCCCAGACAGGGGGTTTAGGATCCAAGAGACCCAGTACTTC. It yields the protein CASSPPPDRGFRIQETQYF.

The rearrangement links TRBV15 to TRBJ2-1; a possible D gene is TRBD2 (6 bases). This CDR3 has 16 residues. Trimming cost V 0 bases and J 4 bases, with 13 bases left between them. Germline CDR1 is LNHNV and CDR2 is YYDKDF (reference sequence). CDR3 in DNA: TGTGCCACCAGCAGAGATCGGGCTAGCGTGTACAATGAGCAGTTCTTC. Translation: CATSRDRASVYNEQFF.